This passage covers 25 T cell receptor beta chains from one sample sequenced in a study of response to subunit inactivated influenza vaccine. TCRdb re-derived calls from the RT-PCR reads in MiXCR, one entry per CDR3 protein. The sample records around 520,000 distinct CDR3 sequences, about 11% being singletons. The sample consisted of PBMCs from blood, taken on the day of vaccination. The receptors were gathered from a man aged 50-60 years who received an inactivated influenza vaccine.

A few counts support this clonotype. CDR3 in DNA: TGTGCCAGCTCGCCGGGGTTTAACTATGGCTACACCTTC. This codes for CASSPGFNYGYTF. V usage is TRBV18 and J usage is TRBJ1-2; D not resolved. The CDR3 length is 13 residues. The germline V and J ends were trimmed by 6 bases and 1 base, with 9 bases remaining between them. From germline, CDR1 is KGHSH and CDR2 LQKENI.

This clonotype was detected a few times. This rearrangement joins TRBV20-1 to TRBJ2-3; 9 nucleotides align to TRBD2. There are 16 residues in the CDR3. With 1 base clipped from V and 4 bases from J, the junction kept 9 bases outside the gene matches. Germline CDR1 and CDR2: DFQATT and SNEGSKA (reference sequence). Written as DNA, the CDR3 is TGCAGTGCTAGAGGCCTTAATAGCGGGAGCGCAGATACGCAGTATTTT. Its protein product is CSARGLNSGSADTQYF.

This chain connects TRBV4-3 to TRBJ2-1, with 8 bases identical to TRBD2. Germline V gene lookup returns CDR1 LGHNA and CDR2 YSLEER. Trimming cost V 5 bases and J 4 bases; bases outside gene matches: 7. The CDR3 has 15 amino acids. Here the CDR3 DNA reads TGCGCCAGCAGCTCAGTAGCGGGGATGTACAATGAGCAGTTCTTC. Its protein is CASSSVAGMYNEQFF.

The chain has TRBV2 and TRBJ1-5, with D maybe TRBD1 (5 bases). This CDR3 is 13 amino acids long. With 1 base removed from V and 7 bases from J, the gap between germline ends came to 8 bases. CDR1 is SNHLY and CDR2 is FYNNEI in the germline V gene. CDR3 loop: CASSEGGDQPQHF. The CDR3 DNA sequence: TGTGCCAGCAGTGAAGGGGGCGACCAGCCCCAGCATTTT.

A few counts support this clonotype. The chain employs TRBV27 and TRBJ1-1, with unresolved D. Trimming took 5 bases from V and 5 from J, leaving 12 bases between them. Germline V CDR1 and CDR2: MNHEY, SMNVEV (reference sequence). The CDR3 runs 13 residues. CDR3 in DNA: TGTGCCAGCAGTCCCCTGGCGGGGACTGAAGCTTTCTTT. Protein sequence: CASSPLAGTEAFF.

The chain joins TRBV12-3 or TRBV12-4 to TRBJ1-2; no clear D. The CDR3 runs 13 residues. Trimming removed 9 bases at V and 7 bases at J, with 18 bases between. CDR3 nucleotide sequence: TGTGCCAGTGCCCTTGGCGAGGGAGGTGGCTACACCTTC. It specifies CASALGEGGGYTF.

This clonotype showed up just a few times. The CDR3 DNA follows: TGTGCCAGCAGCCCACCTAGCGGACGCTCCTACGAGCAGTACTTC. Its translation: CASSPPSGRSYEQYF. The chain joins TRBV11-2 to TRBJ2-7, with 7 bases identical to TRBD2. With 5 bases clipped from V and 0 bases from J, the junction kept 7 bases outside the gene matches. Per germline, CDR1 SGHAT and CDR2 FQNNGV. The CDR3 consists of 15 residues.

Only a few counts were recorded for this clonotype. The genes are TRBV7-9 and TRBJ2-7; D unclear. Germline V gene lookup returns CDR1 SEHNR and CDR2 FQNEAQ (reference sequence). The CDR3 contains 11 residues. V gave up 7 bases and J gave up 4 bases, with 8 bases separating them. CDR3 amino acids: CASTPVYEQYF. The CDR3 region has the DNA TGTGCCAGCACACCCGTTTACGAGCAGTACTTC. Drawing the rest from reference TRBV7-9 and TRBJ2-7, the complete variable domain is DTGVSQNPRHKITKRGQNVTFRCDPISEHNRLYWYRQTLGQGPEFLTYFQNEAQLEKSRLLSDRFSAERPKGSFSTLEIQRTEQGDSAMYLCASTPVYEQYFGPGTRLTVT.

The rearrangement joins TRBV19 to TRBJ2-1; 9 bases match TRBD2. J gave up 10 bases and V 9 bases, and 4 bases lay outside the gene matches. Germline V gene lookup returns CDR1 LNHDA and CDR2 SQIVND (reference sequence). This CDR3 comprises 11 residues. In DNA form, the CDR3 reads TGTGCCAGCGGGACTAGCAGCGAGCAGTTCTTC. Its protein is CASGTSSEQFF.

This clonotype was found a few times. This chain uses TRBV19 with TRBJ2-3; 8 bases are shared with TRBD1. J was trimmed by 2 bases and V by 4 bases; bases with no gene match: 8. Germline CDR1 reads LNHDA; CDR2 reads SQIVND (reference sequence). CDR3 length: 16 residues. Written as DNA, the CDR3 is TGTGCCAGTAGTAACAGGGACAGGCGCTTCACAGATACGCAGTATTTT. Translating gives CASSNRDRRFTDTQYF.

Only a few counts were recorded for this clonotype. The chain carries TRBV25-1 and TRBJ2-3; no firm D call. Germline values: CDR1 MGHDK, CDR2 SYGVNS. Trimming took 4 bases from V and 5 from J, leaving 22 bases between them. The length of the CDR3 is 17 residues. The CDR3 loop reads CASSGPQRPGLGDTQYF. In DNA, the CDR3 is TGTGCCAGCAGTGGGCCCCAAAGACCGGGTTTGGGAGATACGCAGTATTTT.

The CDR3 is CASRRAGGRTDSYEQYF. Here the CDR3 DNA reads TGCGCCAGTCGGCGGGCAGGGGGTCGCACGGACTCCTACGAGCAGTACTTC. This chain links TRBV5-1 with TRBJ2-7; 7 nucleotides line up with TRBD1. V was clipped by 8 bases and J by 0 bases; unmatched bases: 17. The CDR3 contains 17 residues. CDR1 is SGHRS, CDR2 YFSETQ, per germline.

The chain has TRBV2 and TRBJ1-5; unclear D gene. The V gene's germline CDR1 is SNHLY and CDR2 FYNNEI. The CDR3 contains 14 residues. V was shortened by 7 bases and J by 2 bases, with 12 bases between the two germline ends. CDR3 sequence reads: CASNPDRGNQPQHF. CDR3 nucleotides: TGTGCCAGCAACCCTGACCGGGGCAATCAGCCCCAGCATTTT.

This chain uses TRBV15 with TRBJ2-7; 9 bases match TRBD2. Trimming took 6 bases from V and 6 from J; bases not matched to a gene: 18. This CDR3 has 17 amino acids. Germline CDR1 reads LNHNV; CDR2 reads YYDKDF (reference sequence). This CDR3 reads CATSTTLATSGGFEQYF. CDR3 sequence (DNA): TGTGCCACCAGTACCACCTTAGCGACTAGCGGTGGGTTCGAGCAGTACTTC.

J is TRBJ2-1 and V is TRBV12-3 or TRBV12-4; TRBD2 agrees at 11 bases. This CDR3 has 16 amino acids. V lost 6 bases, J lost 10 bases, and 14 bases stayed unmatched. This CDR3 reads CASRPLAGGLLGEQFF. Here the CDR3 DNA reads TGTGCCAGCAGACCCCTAGCGGGAGGACTTCTTGGCGAGCAGTTCTTC.

This clonotype was observed many times. The V gene is TRBV9, the J gene TRBJ2-2; D is undetermined. The CDR3 has 16 residues. Trimming removed 0 bases from V and 0 bases from J, with 9 bases in between. Germline lookup yields CDR1 SGDLS and CDR2 YYNGEE. In DNA, the CDR3 is TGTGCCAGCAGCGTAGACCCAGGACCGAACACCGGGGAGCTGTTTTTT. Translating it yields CASSVDPGPNTGELFF.

This clonotype occurred a few times. The V gene is TRBV9, the J gene TRBJ2-5; D gene ambiguous. The germline CDR1 and CDR2 sequences are SGDLS and YYNGEE. V lost 3 bases and J 3 bases, leaving 9 bases between the germline ends. The CDR3 extends over 13 amino acids. This CDR3 is CASSALGKETQYF. The CDR3, as DNA: TGTGCCAGCAGCGCCCTTGGTAAAGAGACCCAGTACTTC.

In this sample, this clonotype turned up many times. The V gene is TRBV12-3 or TRBV12-4, the J gene TRBJ2-7; the D gene is possibly TRBD2 (6 bases). The V gene lost 5 bases and the J gene lost 6 bases, with 11 bases spanning the gap. The CDR3 runs 12 residues. The CDR3 nucleotides are TGTGCCAGCAGTACATCCGGGGGCGAGCAGTACTTC. Amino acid sequence: CASSTSGGEQYF.

This CDR3 reads CASSYSRTSGRLYEQYF. Written as DNA, the CDR3 is TGTGCCAGCAGTTACTCGAGGACTAGCGGGAGGTTATACGAGCAGTACTTC. The genes are TRBV6-5 and TRBJ2-7; 14 bases align to TRBD2. After removal of 0 bases from V and 4 bases from J, the junction contained 5 bases not matched to a gene. From germline, CDR1 is MNHEY and CDR2 SVGAGI. This CDR3 has 17 residues.

Only a few counts were recorded for this clonotype. The CDR3, as DNA: TGTGCCACCAACGAAGGGTACAATGAGCAGTTCTTC. This encodes CATNEGYNEQFF. V is TRBV6-2 or TRBV6-3 and J is TRBJ2-1, with D uncertain. CDR1 MNHEY and CDR2 SVGEGT come from the germline V gene. The CDR3 length is 12 residues. The ends were cut back, 10 bases at V and 4 bases at J, with 11 bases in the middle.

Many counts were recorded for this clonotype. The V call is TRBV12-3 or TRBV12-4, the J call TRBJ2-7; TRBD2 matches at 13 bases. The CDR3 is 16 amino acids. V was pared by 5 bases and J by 7 bases, with 11 bases of the junction left unmatched. Written as DNA, the CDR3 is TGTGCCAGCAGTCCTATTAGGACTAGCGGGGGAAAGGAGCAGTACTTC. Its protein is CASSPIRTSGGKEQYF.

This clonotype came up many times. The rearrangement uses TRBV28 and TRBJ2-1, with D possibly TRBD2 on 6 matching bases. Between the trimmed V and J ends, which lost 9 bases and 4 bases, there was a span of 22 bases. The CDR3 contains 16 residues. The germline CDR1 and CDR2 sequences are MDHEN and SYDVKM. The DNA of the CDR3 is TGTGCCAGTAAAACCATCCGCGGGGCGGCTTACAATGAGCAGTTCTTC. It encodes CASKTIRGAAYNEQFF.

The rearrangement joins TRBV4-2 to TRBJ1-4; D may be TRBD1 (5 bases). CDR3 length: 14 amino acids. V lost 7 bases and J lost 4, with 13 bases in between. CDR1 LGHNA and CDR2 YNFKEQ come from the germline V gene. The CDR3 region is CASTLTVLNEKLFF. Written as DNA, the CDR3 is TGTGCCAGCACATTGACAGTACTTAATGAAAAACTGTTTTTT.

The chain couples TRBV4-3 to TRBJ2-1; possibly TRBD1 or TRBD2 for D (5 bases each). This CDR3 has 17 amino acids. CDR1 is LGHNA, CDR2 YSLEER, per germline. Trimming stripped 1 base from V and 3 bases from J, with 16 bases between. CDR3 protein: CASSQGGHSSLYNEQFF. In DNA, the CDR3 is TGCGCCAGCAGCCAAGGAGGACATTCTAGCCTCTACAATGAGCAGTTCTTC.

The chain recombines TRBV7-8 with TRBJ1-2, with D uncertain. Per the germline V gene, CDR1 is SGHVS and CDR2 is FQNEAQ. Trimming took off 0 bases at V and 2 bases at J, with 10 bases between the two ends. The CDR3 totals 15 residues. CDR3 in amino acids: CASSLARVGNYGYTF. The CDR3 DNA is TGTGCCAGCAGCTTAGCGCGGGTAGGGAACTATGGCTACACCTTC.